Listed below are T cell receptor beta chains from one sample, sequenced in a study of control samples from healthy donors and cancer patients. TCRdb's table, derived via immunoSEQ multiplex PCR, lists solely in-frame clones and lacks some. The table lists about 150,000 clones, around 90% of them singletons, with less than 5% in the top ten. What was sequenced was blood. The receptors derive from a man aged 25 to 45 in good health. Both conserved end residues are part of each CDR3. D genes are given only for firm matches. Size is omitted from some rows. Given values are once, few, many or a class for expanded clones.

D gene | J gene | clone size | V gene | CDR3 DNA | CDR3 protein
NA | TRBJ2-5 | NA | TRBV6-2/TRBV6-3 | TGTGCCAGCAGTTACCGGCCCGGCAGCCAAGAGACCCAGTACTTC | CASSYRPGSQETQYF
TRBD1 | TRBJ1-2 | NA | TRBV6-6 | TGTGCCAGCAGAAACAGGGGGGAGGGTTATGGCTACACCTTC | CASRNRGEGYGYTF
NA | TRBJ2-5 | NA | TRBV6-5 | TGTGCCAGTCACGTGGGGGGGGCCCAAGAGACCCAGTACTTC | CASHVGGAQETQYF
NA | TRBJ1-6 | NA | TRBV7-9 | TGTGCCAGCAGCTTAGAGGGAACCAATTCACCCCTCCACTTT | CASSLEGTNSPLHF
TRBD2 | TRBJ2-2 | NA | TRBV7-9 | TGTGCCAGCAGCCCTCCTAGCGGAACGAACACCGGGGAGCTGTTTTTT | CASSPPSGTNTGELFF
TRBD1 | TRBJ1-2 | NA | TRBV7-2 | TGTGCCAGCAGACTACAGGGGCCCGATGGCTACACCTTC | CASRLQGPDGYTF
NA | TRBJ2-7 | NA | TRBV6-6 | TGTGCCAGCAGTTATCAAGGGGGCTACGAGCAGTACTTC | CASSYQGGYEQYF
NA | TRBJ2-5 | NA | TRBV9 | TGTGCCAGCAGCCCGCCGTCGAAAGAGACCCAGTACTTC | CASSPPSKETQYF
NA | TRBJ2-5 | NA | TRBV7-3 | TGTGCCAGCAGCGCATATGGCCAAGAGACCCAGTACTTC | CASSAYGQETQYF
NA | TRBJ1-1 | NA | TRBV4-1 | TGCGCCAGCAGCTTAGGGGCGATGAACACTGAAGCTTTCTTT | CASSLGAMNTEAFF
NA | TRBJ2-7 | NA | TRBV10-3 | TGTGCCATCAGTGGGCCTTCCTACGAGCAGTACTTC | CAISGPSYEQYF
NA | TRBJ1-2 | once | TRBV24-1 | TGTGCCACCAGTGGTCCGGGCAGGGGCTATGGCTACACCTTC | CATSGPGRGYGYTF
NA | TRBJ1-2 | NA | TRBV11-3 | TGTGCCAGCAGCCAGGGCGACTATGGCTACACCTTC | CASSQGDYGYTF
TRBD1 | TRBJ1-3 | NA | TRBV28 | TGTGCCAGCAGCAGCCAACGTCCGGGACAGGGCTCTGGAAACACCATATATTTT | CASSSQRPGQGSGNTIYF
TRBD2 | TRBJ2-5 | NA | TRBV6-2/TRBV6-3 | TGTGCCAGCAGTCCATTCGCGCGGGGGAGCGGACAAGAGACCCAGTACTTC | CASSPFARGSGQETQYF
NA | TRBJ1-1 | NA | TRBV6-2/TRBV6-3 | TGTGCCAGCAGCCAAGTGAAGTACTACATCTTGAACACTGAAGCTTTCTTT | CASSQVKYYILNTEAFF
TRBD1 | TRBJ2-4 | few | TRBV29-1 | TGCAGCGTCGGAAGGGGACAGGGAGCCAAAAACATTCAGTACTTC | CSVGRGQGAKNIQYF
NA | TRBJ1-1 | NA | TRBV6-5 | TGTGCCACCCTAGACAGCTGGAAGACTGAAGCTTTCTTT | CATLDSWKTEAFF
NA | TRBJ2-5 | NA | TRBV14 | TGTGCCAGCAGCCAAATTGCAACTCTCAGGGGCCAAGAGACCCAGTACTTC | CASSQIATLRGQETQYF
NA | TRBJ2-4 | NA | TRBV10-3 | TGTGCCATCAGTGAGTCGGAAAGGAACATTCAGTACTTC | CAISESERNIQYF
NA | TRBJ2-1 | few | TRBV7-2 | TGTGCCAGCACCCGGGACGCCCATAGCCATGAGCAGTTCTTC | CASTRDAHSHEQFF
TRBD2 | TRBJ2-7 | NA | TRBV5-1 | TGCGCCAGCAGCTTGTTCCTGGGCGGGGGGGCCCAAGAGCAGTACTTC | CASSLFLGGGAQEQYF